The T cell receptor beta chain under discussion was sequenced for a study of a mutant IDH1 vaccine in newly diagnosed glioma. In the study overall: Following radiotherapy alone, or alongside temozolomide cycles, vaccination was started after an interval of 4-6 weeks. Those enrolled had earlier been treated with radiotherapy, temozolomide, or both, mostly both. Study-wide results and caveats: Around 93% of patients showed vaccine-induced immune responses across multiple MHC alleles.

Time point: week 5, during vaccination. In the vaccine, a single dose held 300 ug of the mutant IDH1 20-mer peptide, along with topical imiquimod. Newly diagnosed WHO grade 3 or 4 IDH1-mutant, ATRX-lost astrocytomas were identified in the donors. Data came from immunoSEQ multiplex PCR; TCRdb stores just in-frame clones and leaves some out. The sample includes 50,000 to 75,000 clones, roughly 80% seen only once; the top ten take around 7.4%. Remarks on this clone: The antigen is undetermined.

The CDR3 totals 16 residues. The germline gives CDR1 SGHTA, CDR2 FQGNSA. V trimming: 5 bases; J trimming: 0 bases; junction bases outside the gene matches: 6. The rearrangement joins TRBV7-2 to TRBJ2-4; 8 positions match TRBD2. Sequenced here: PBMCs, sampled from a glioma patient whose treatment included an IDH1 peptide vaccine. This sequence originates from a woman in her forties or fifties with glioma. The CDR3 loop reads CASSPGTSLAKNIQYF. DNA for the CDR3: TGTGCCAGCAGCCCCGGGACTAGTCTAGCCAAAAACATTCAGTACTTC.